These T cell receptor beta chains were read from a single sample in a study of T cells in Graves' hyperthyroidism and ophthalmopathy. TCRdb processed the multiplex PCR reads anew with MiXCR; each CDR3 protein has one entry. This repertoire shows roughly 660,000 distinct CDR3 sequences, approximately 15% found once; its top ten account for about 16%. The material sequenced was blood. These TCRs come from a man aged 50-59 years with Graves' hyperthyroidism. CDR3s include the opening cysteine and the closing phenylalanine or tryptophan. The D gene is left open where the match is weak. Expanded clones get a size class; other rows say once, few or many, or leave the size out.

j_call: TRBJ2-3; cdr3_length: 16; clone_size: NA; v_call: TRBV9; d_call: TRBD2; cdr3_aa: CASSVGDSGFTDTQYF; cdr3_nt: TGTGCCAGCAGCGTAGGTGATAGCGGGTTCACAGATACGCAGTATTTT
j_call: TRBJ1-1; cdr3_length: 14; clone_size: many; v_call: TRBV12-3/TRBV12-4; d_call: TRBD1; cdr3_aa: CASSPGQAVTEAFF; cdr3_nt: TGTGCCAGCAGTCCCGGACAGGCCGTCACTGAAGCTTTCTTT
j_call: TRBJ2-2; cdr3_length: 17; clone_size: many; v_call: TRBV5-1; d_call: NA; cdr3_aa: CASSLASFGRETGELFF; cdr3_nt: TGCGCCAGCAGCTTGGCCAGTTTCGGGAGAGAAACCGGGGAGCTGTTTTTT
j_call: TRBJ2-1; cdr3_length: 13; clone_size: NA; v_call: TRBV11-2; d_call: NA; cdr3_aa: CASSLGQATSQFF; cdr3_nt: TGTGCCAGCAGCTTAGGGCAGGCCACGTCTCAGTTCTTC
j_call: TRBJ1-4; cdr3_length: 13; clone_size: many; v_call: TRBV2; d_call: NA; cdr3_aa: CASSYVLDEKLFF; cdr3_nt: TGTGCCAGCAGTTACGTGTTAGATGAAAAACTGTTTTTT
j_call: TRBJ2-1; cdr3_length: 15; clone_size: few; v_call: TRBV28; d_call: TRBD2; cdr3_aa: CASSSRTSGRYEQFF; cdr3_nt: TGTGCCAGCAGCAGTAGGACTAGCGGGAGGTATGAGCAGTTCTTC
j_call: TRBJ2-5; cdr3_length: 17; clone_size: once; v_call: TRBV15; d_call: NA; cdr3_aa: CATSRETPGGGRETQYF; cdr3_nt: TGTGCCACCAGCAGAGAGACCCCTGGGGGGGGCAGGGAGACCCAGTACTTC
j_call: TRBJ1-4; cdr3_length: 16; clone_size: few; v_call: TRBV6-2/TRBV6-3; d_call: NA; cdr3_aa: CASSLPRDGLNEKLFF; cdr3_nt: TGTGCCAGCAGCCTTCCCCGGGACGGCCTTAATGAAAAACTGTTTTTT
j_call: TRBJ2-3; cdr3_length: 11; clone_size: NA; v_call: TRBV5-6; d_call: NA; cdr3_aa: CASSVQDTQYF; cdr3_nt: TGTGCCAGCAGCGTCCAGGATACGCAGTATTTT
j_call: TRBJ2-1; cdr3_length: 16; clone_size: NA; v_call: TRBV5-1; d_call: TRBD2; cdr3_aa: CASSLEAGLTSPEQFF; cdr3_nt: TGCGCCAGCAGCTTGGAGGCGGGGCTGACTAGCCCTGAGCAGTTCTTC
j_call: TRBJ2-7; cdr3_length: 12; clone_size: many; v_call: TRBV10-3; d_call: TRBD2; cdr3_aa: CASTSGSGEQYF; cdr3_nt: TGTGCCAGTACTAGCGGGAGCGGAGAGCAGTACTTC
j_call: TRBJ2-1; cdr3_length: 16; clone_size: many; v_call: TRBV12-3/TRBV12-4; d_call: NA; cdr3_aa: CASSPFSGTPYNEQFF; cdr3_nt: TGTGCCAGCAGTCCCTTCTCCGGGACACCCTACAATGAGCAGTTCTTC
j_call: TRBJ1-5; cdr3_length: 13; clone_size: many; v_call: TRBV6-2/TRBV6-3; d_call: NA; cdr3_aa: CASIHDSNQPQHF; cdr3_nt: TGTGCCAGCATTCACGACAGCAATCAGCCCCAGCATTTT
j_call: TRBJ2-4; cdr3_length: 15; clone_size: few; v_call: TRBV20-1; d_call: NA; cdr3_aa: CSASLGLEAKNIQYF; cdr3_nt: TGCAGTGCTAGCTTGGGGTTAGAGGCCAAAAACATTCAGTACTTC
j_call: TRBJ2-3; cdr3_length: 17; clone_size: few; v_call: TRBV4-1; d_call: TRBD2; cdr3_aa: CASSQGLAGGYTDTQYF; cdr3_nt: TGCGCCAGCAGCCAAGGGCTAGCGGGAGGATACACAGATACGCAGTATTTT
j_call: TRBJ2-1; cdr3_length: 16; clone_size: many; v_call: TRBV19; d_call: TRBD2; cdr3_aa: CASSIMGTSGRFEQFF; cdr3_nt: TGTGCCAGTAGTATAATGGGGACTAGCGGGAGATTTGAGCAGTTCTTC
j_call: TRBJ2-7; cdr3_length: 15; clone_size: many; v_call: TRBV19; d_call: NA; cdr3_aa: CASSTLTDSSYEQYF; cdr3_nt: TGTGCCAGTAGTACCCTGACGGATAGCTCCTACGAGCAGTACTTC
j_call: TRBJ2-1; cdr3_length: 16; clone_size: NA; v_call: TRBV9; d_call: TRBD2; cdr3_aa: CASSAGGTSGSFEQFF; cdr3_nt: TGTGCCAGCAGCGCGGGGGGGACTAGCGGGAGTTTTGAGCAGTTCTTC
j_call: TRBJ2-3; cdr3_length: 15; clone_size: many; v_call: TRBV15; d_call: TRBD1; cdr3_aa: CATSLLGQGFDTQYF; cdr3_nt: TGTGCCACCAGTCTTTTGGGACAGGGATTCGATACGCAGTATTTT
j_call: TRBJ2-3; cdr3_length: 14; clone_size: many; v_call: TRBV12-5; d_call: NA; cdr3_aa: CASGKGLSTDTQYF; cdr3_nt: TGTGCTAGTGGGAAGGGACTTTCCACAGATACGCAGTATTTT
j_call: TRBJ2-7; cdr3_length: 13; clone_size: NA; v_call: TRBV2; d_call: NA; cdr3_aa: CASKDGSSYEQYF; cdr3_nt: TGTGCCAGCAAAGATGGGAGCTCCTACGAGCAGTACTTC
j_call: TRBJ2-1; cdr3_length: 14; clone_size: many; v_call: TRBV5-1; d_call: NA; cdr3_aa: CASSPWESYNEQFF; cdr3_nt: TGCGCCAGCAGCCCGTGGGAGAGCTACAATGAGCAGTTCTTC
j_call: TRBJ2-2; cdr3_length: 16; clone_size: NA; v_call: TRBV29-1; d_call: TRBD1; cdr3_aa: CSVDLHGQGNTGELFF; cdr3_nt: TGCAGCGTTGATCTCCACGGACAGGGTAACACCGGGGAGCTGTTTTTT
j_call: TRBJ2-1; cdr3_length: 13; clone_size: NA; v_call: TRBV9; d_call: NA; cdr3_aa: CASSPSGAYEQFF; cdr3_nt: TGTGCCAGCAGCCCTTCGGGGGCATATGAGCAGTTCTTC
j_call: TRBJ1-2; cdr3_length: 16; clone_size: NA; v_call: TRBV7-2; d_call: NA; cdr3_aa: CASSLGWGPQAYGYTF; cdr3_nt: TGTGCCAGCAGCTTAGGATGGGGGCCGCAAGCCTATGGCTACACCTTC
j_call: TRBJ2-1; cdr3_length: 14; clone_size: many; v_call: TRBV30; d_call: TRBD2; cdr3_aa: CAWSLADSYNEQFF; cdr3_nt: TGTGCCTGGAGTCTAGCGGATTCCTACAATGAGCAGTTCTTC
j_call: TRBJ1-2; cdr3_length: 12; clone_size: NA; v_call: TRBV6-1; d_call: TRBD1; cdr3_aa: CANDGQGDGYTF; cdr3_nt: TGTGCCAACGACGGACAGGGCGATGGCTACACCTTC
j_call: TRBJ2-7; cdr3_length: 16; clone_size: NA; v_call: TRBV7-2; d_call: NA; cdr3_aa: CVSSLATGTRTYEQYF; cdr3_nt: TGTGTCAGCAGCTTAGCTACCGGGACAAGAACCTACGAGCAGTACTTC
j_call: TRBJ2-1; cdr3_length: 16; clone_size: NA; v_call: TRBV7-9; d_call: TRBD1; cdr3_aa: CASSLLRRGLYNEQFF; cdr3_nt: TGTGCCAGCAGCTTACTGCGCAGGGGGCTTTACAATGAGCAATTCTTC
j_call: TRBJ2-2; cdr3_length: 16; clone_size: many; v_call: TRBV24-1; d_call: NA; cdr3_aa: CATSDLIGVNTGELFF; cdr3_nt: TGTGCCACCAGTGATTTGATCGGAGTAAACACCGGGGAGCTGTTTTTT
j_call: TRBJ2-1; cdr3_length: 16; clone_size: many; v_call: TRBV6-1; d_call: NA; cdr3_aa: CASSEGLGADYNEQFF; cdr3_nt: TGTGCCAGCAGTGAAGGTTTGGGAGCGGACTACAATGAGCAGTTCTTC
j_call: TRBJ2-3; cdr3_length: 16; clone_size: NA; v_call: TRBV20-1; d_call: TRBD2; cdr3_aa: CSTQPLLAGVTDTQYF; cdr3_nt: TGCAGTACCCAACCCCTACTAGCGGGGGTCACAGATACGCAGTATTTT
j_call: TRBJ2-7; cdr3_length: 16; clone_size: many; v_call: TRBV11-2; d_call: NA; cdr3_aa: CASSLSLTGRSYEQYF; cdr3_nt: TGTGCCAGCAGCCTCAGCCTAACGGGCCGCTCCTACGAGCAGTACTTC
j_call: TRBJ2-5; cdr3_length: 14; clone_size: many; v_call: TRBV10-3; d_call: NA; cdr3_aa: CAISEVADQETQYF; cdr3_nt: TGTGCCATCAGTGAGGTAGCAGATCAAGAGACCCAGTACTTC
j_call: TRBJ2-5; cdr3_length: 16; clone_size: NA; v_call: TRBV3-1; d_call: TRBD1; cdr3_aa: CASAESRGQWQETQYF; cdr3_nt: TGTGCCAGCGCCGAAAGCAGGGGGCAATGGCAAGAGACCCAGTACTTC
j_call: TRBJ2-1; cdr3_length: 11; clone_size: few; v_call: TRBV30; d_call: NA; cdr3_aa: CAWKSYNEQFF; cdr3_nt: TGTGCCTGGAAGTCCTACAATGAGCAGTTCTTC
j_call: TRBJ2-7; cdr3_length: 12; clone_size: NA; v_call: TRBV24-1; d_call: TRBD1; cdr3_aa: CATATGGYEQYF; cdr3_nt: TGTGCCACCGCAACAGGGGGCTACGAGCAGTACTTC
j_call: TRBJ2-1; cdr3_length: 19; clone_size: few; v_call: TRBV5-1; d_call: TRBD2; cdr3_aa: CASSLAPLAGGLTYNEQFF; cdr3_nt: TGCGCCAGCAGCTTGGCCCCCCTAGCGGGAGGGCTGACCTACAATGAGCAGTTCTTC
j_call: TRBJ1-2; cdr3_length: 13; clone_size: many; v_call: TRBV12-3/TRBV12-4; d_call: NA; cdr3_aa: CASGRGTVHGYTF; cdr3_nt: TGTGCCAGCGGTAGGGGTACGGTCCATGGCTACACCTTC
j_call: TRBJ2-5; cdr3_length: 15; clone_size: many; v_call: TRBV28; d_call: NA; cdr3_aa: CASSFSPREQETQYF; cdr3_nt: TGTGCCAGCAGTTTTTCGCCACGGGAACAAGAGACCCAGTACTTC